This TCR beta chain was documented in a study of cytotoxic CD8 clonotypes in ibrutinib-treated CLL. This table comes from immunoSEQ multiplex PCR, and its TCRdb copy is limited to in-frame clones, with some not included. The table includes a few hundred thousand clones, 70% detected once. Study-level results: Public clonotypes occurred uncommonly; on treatment, they contracted or remained stable.

Details on this clone: The antigen remains undetermined.

The sequence came from a human donor with chronic lymphocytic leukemia. Here the sequenced sample was PBMCs, taken after 24 months of ibrutinib treatment.

DNA for the CDR3: TGTGCCAGTAGCCTGACAGGGCTCCCTCACAATGAGCAGTTCTTC. Protein product: CASSLTGLPHNEQFF. This chain connects TRBV19 to TRBJ2-1, with 7 bases matching TRBD1. Germline V gene data show CDR1 as LNHDA and CDR2 as SQIVND (reference sequence). The CDR3 length is 15 residues. Trimming at V came to 6 bases and at J to 5 bases, leaving 10 bases not matched to a gene.